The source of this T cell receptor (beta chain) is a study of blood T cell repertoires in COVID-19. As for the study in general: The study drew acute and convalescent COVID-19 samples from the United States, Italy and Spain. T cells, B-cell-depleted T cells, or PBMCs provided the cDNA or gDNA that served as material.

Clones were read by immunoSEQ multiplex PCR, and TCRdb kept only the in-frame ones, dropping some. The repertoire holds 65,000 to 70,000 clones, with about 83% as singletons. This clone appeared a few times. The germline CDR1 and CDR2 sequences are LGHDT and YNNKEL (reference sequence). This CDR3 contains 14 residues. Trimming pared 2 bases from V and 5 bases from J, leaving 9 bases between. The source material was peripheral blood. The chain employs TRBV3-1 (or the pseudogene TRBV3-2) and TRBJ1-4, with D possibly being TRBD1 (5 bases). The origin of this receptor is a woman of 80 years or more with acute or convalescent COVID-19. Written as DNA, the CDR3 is TGTGCCAGCAGCCAAAGACAGCAGAATGAAAAACTGTTTTTT. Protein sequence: CASSQRQQNEKLFF.